Each of the 23 T cell receptor beta chains below was sequenced from the same sample in a study of cytomegalovirus exposure and HLA in healthy donors. The PCR had 60 Vbeta and 13 Jbeta primers. TCRdb keeps only in-frame clones here, not all; method: immunoSEQ multiplex PCR. Among 120,000 to 150,000 clones, about four fifths were seen once, and the ten largest hold roughly 2.2%. The sample comprised PBMCs. These receptors all stem from a man aged 30 to 39 in good health and CMV-seronegative.

The gene calls are TRBV28 and TRBJ1-3; TRBD1 matches at 7 bases. The length of the CDR3 is 16 residues. Germline V gene lookup returns CDR1 MDHEN and CDR2 SYDVKM. After removal of 2 bases from V and 0 bases from J, the junction contained 4 bases not matched to a gene. This CDR3 reads CASSLAPGGSGNTIYF. CDR3 sequence (DNA): TGTGCCAGCAGTTTAGCCCCAGGGGGCTCTGGAAACACCATATATTTT.

The chain has TRBV9 and TRBJ1-1; D perhaps matches TRBD1 (6 bases). V dropped 3 bases and J dropped 1 base, with 7 bases sitting between them. This CDR3 is 13 amino acids long. Germline lookup yields CDR1 SGDLS and CDR2 YYNGEE. CDR3 in amino acids: CASSGGGNTEAFF. CDR3 DNA: TGTGCCAGCAGCGGAGGGGGGAACACTGAAGCTTTCTTT.

The chain recombines TRBV19 with TRBJ2-7; possible D gene TRBD2, 6 bases. The V and J ends lost 6 bases and 1 base respectively, with 16 bases between them. The CDR3 totals 15 residues. Germline V CDR1 and CDR2: LNHDA, SQIVND (reference sequence). CDR3 sequence (DNA): TGTGCCAGTAGAGAAAGGCGCGGGGTGTCCTACGAGCAGTACTTC. Its protein product is CASRERRGVSYEQYF. Full variable domain (remainder filled in from reference TRBV19 and TRBJ2-7): DGGITQSPKYLFRKEGQNVTLSCEQNLNHDAMYWYRQDPGQGLRLIYYSQIVNDFQKGDIAEGYSVSREKKESFPLTVTSAQKNPTAFYLCASRERRGVSYEQYFGPGTRLTVT.

This CDR3 is CSVRGLSGADTQYF. The CDR3 DNA reads TGCAGCGTTCGCGGTCTAAGCGGCGCAGATACGCAGTATTTT. The chain uses TRBV29-1 and TRBJ2-3, with D perhaps matching TRBD2 (5 bases). Germline CDR1 and CDR2: SQVTM and ANQGSEA. The CDR3 totals 14 residues. The V end was cut by 5 bases, the J end by 4 bases, with 16 bases between.

V is TRBV5-4 and J is TRBJ2-1, with D uncertain. With 6 bases removed from V and 0 bases from J, the gap between germline ends came to 13 bases. From germline, CDR1 is SGHNT and CDR2 YYREEE (reference sequence). This CDR3 is 15 amino acids long. This CDR3 reads CASTDRQDSYNEQFF. The CDR3 nucleotides read TGTGCCAGCACCGATCGGCAGGACTCCTACAATGAGCAGTTCTTC.

The genes are TRBV6-5 and TRBJ2-1; a weak D match, TRBD2 (5 bases). Between the trimmed V and J ends, which lost 0 bases and 5 bases, there was a span of 8 bases. CDR3 size: 14 residues. Germline CDR1 reads MNHEY; CDR2 reads SVGAGI. The CDR3 DNA is TGTGCCAGCAGTTACTCGAGGGATCACAATGAGCAGTTCTTC. Its translation: CASSYSRDHNEQFF.

The chain couples TRBV6-5 to TRBJ1-1; 7 bases match TRBD1. This CDR3 spans 14 amino acids. Germline CDR1 MNHEY, CDR2 SVGAGI. Unmatched junction bases numbered 11, after V lost 8 bases and J lost 5 bases. The CDR3 DNA sequence: TGTGCCAGCGCAAGGGGGCCCACGGGGACTGAAGCTTTCTTT. Residues: CASARGPTGTEAFF.

The gene calls are TRBV25-1 and TRBJ1-3; 8 nucleotides match TRBD1. Germline V lookup: CDR1 MGHDK, CDR2 SYGVNS. The J segment lost 7 bases and the V segment lost 2 bases, leaving 7 bases of the junction unmatched. The CDR3 totals 15 residues. The CDR3 sequence is CASSEGQGARNTIYF. The CDR3 region has the DNA TGTGCCAGCAGTGAAGGCCAGGGGGCGAGGAACACCATATATTTT.

The rearrangement joins TRBV6-4 to TRBJ2-2; D gene uncertain. The CDR3 length is 14 residues. Trimming cost V 7 bases and J 0 bases, with 9 bases left between them. Germline lookup yields CDR1 MRHNA and CDR2 SNTAGT. The CDR3 DNA reads TGTGCCAGCACCCTCACAGCGAACACCGGGGAGCTGTTTTTT. Protein product: CASTLTANTGELFF.

The chain joins TRBV4-1 to TRBJ2-6; possible D gene TRBD1, 6 bases. Germline V CDR1 and CDR2: MGHRA, YSYEKL. V was pared by 2 bases and J by 0 bases, with 14 bases between. The CDR3 runs 18 residues. CDR3 DNA sequence: TGCGCCAGCAGCCAAACGGGACATAGAGCCTCTGGGGCCAACGTCCTGACTTTC. Its translation is CASSQTGHRASGANVLTF.

This clone was picked up one time. The chain links TRBV28 to TRBJ1-1; 7 bases agree with TRBD1. Looked up from germline, CDR1 is MDHEN and CDR2 is SYDVKM. CDR3 length: 14 amino acids. V was pared by 5 bases and J by 10 bases, with 13 bases of the junction left unmatched. For the CDR3, the DNA is TGTGCCAGCAGTCTAAGGGGACAGACTTTTGGAGCTTTCTTT. This sequence encodes CASSLRGQTFGAFF.

The rearrangement joins TRBV27 to TRBJ1-2; no clear D. The CDR3 is made up of 13 amino acids. Trimming left V 6 bases short and J 5 bases short, with 13 bases between. Looked up from germline, CDR1 is MNHEY and CDR2 is SMNVEV (reference sequence). CDR3 sequence: CASSPNGGYGYTF. The CDR3 DNA follows: TGTGCCAGCAGCCCAAACGGCGGTTATGGCTACACCTTC.

This chain uses TRBV28 with TRBJ1-2, with 7 bases that match TRBD1. CDR3 length: 16 residues. Germline V gene lookup returns CDR1 MDHEN and CDR2 SYDVKM. Trimming took 5 bases from V and 3 from J; bases not matched to a gene: 12. In DNA, the CDR3 is TGTGCCAGCAGTCGATCCCAAGCACAGGGGTACTATGGCTACACCTTC. Translation gives CASSRSQAQGYYGYTF.

The CDR3 loop reads CASSPTKRGDETQYF. CDR3 coding DNA: TGTGCCAGTAGCCCAACGAAGCGGGGGGACGAGACCCAGTACTTC. The chain joins TRBV19 to TRBJ2-5; 9 bases agree with TRBD2. The CDR3 runs 15 residues. CDR1 is LNHDA, CDR2 SQIVND, per germline (reference sequence). The J segment lost 5 bases and the V segment lost 6 bases, leaving 10 bases of the junction unmatched.

The V and J genes are TRBV28 and TRBJ2-7, with 8 bases that match TRBD2. The V segment lost 1 base and the J segment 3 bases; nucleotides outside the gene matches: 2. Germline V gives CDR1 MDHEN, CDR2 SYDVKM. This CDR3 region has 14 residues. The DNA for the CDR3 is TGTGCCAGCAGTTTATTAGCGGGACGCTACGAGCAGTACTTC. It codes for CASSLLAGRYEQYF.

V is TRBV5-4 and J is TRBJ2-3, with D uncertain. The germline V gene has CDR1 SGHNT and CDR2 YYREEE (reference sequence). The length of the CDR3 is 14 residues. The germline V and J ends were trimmed by 1 base and 3 bases, with 9 bases remaining between them. CDR3 in DNA: TGTGCCAGCAGCTTGACCCCCAGGACAGATACGCAGTATTTT. Residues: CASSLTPRTDTQYF.

The rearrangement uses TRBV6-5 and TRBJ1-2; no reliable D call. The ends were cut back, 2 bases at V and 0 bases at J, with 4 bases in the middle. Germline assignment: CDR1 MNHEY and CDR2 SVGAGI. This CDR3 has 13 amino acids. The chain's CDR3 is CASSYRANYGYTF. DNA of the CDR3: TGTGCCAGCAGTTACAGAGCTAACTATGGCTACACCTTC.

V and J are TRBV6-5 and TRBJ1-2, with a weak D call TRBD1 (6 bases). This CDR3 has 16 amino acids. The germline V and J ends were trimmed by 0 bases and 3 bases, with 14 bases remaining between them. Germline V gene lookup returns CDR1 MNHEY and CDR2 SVGAGI. CDR3 amino acids: CASSYSHTGTYYGYTF. For the CDR3, the DNA is TGTGCCAGCAGTTACTCGCATACAGGGACCTACTATGGCTACACCTTC.

The table lists this clone with a count of one. The chain recombines TRBV6-6 with TRBJ2-1; TRBD2 aligns across 10 bases. CDR1 is MNHNY and CDR2 is SVGAGI in the germline V gene (reference sequence). This CDR3 has 16 residues. V was clipped by 3 bases and J by 4 bases; unmatched bases: 6. In DNA form, the CDR3 reads TGTGCCAGCAGTTATGAGGGACTAGCGCAATACAATGAGCAGTTCTTC. Amino acid sequence: CASSYEGLAQYNEQFF.

This clone came up a few times. V usage is TRBV27 and J usage is TRBJ2-7; 8 nucleotides line up with TRBD2. Trimming took 5 bases from V and 2 from J; bases not matched to a gene: 8. In germline, CDR1 is MNHEY, CDR2 SMNVEV (reference sequence). CDR3 size: 15 residues. The CDR3 reads CASSITSGLPYEQYF. The CDR3 DNA reads TGTGCCAGCAGTATTACTAGCGGACTTCCCTACGAGCAGTACTTC.

This rearrangement joins TRBV5-1 to TRBJ2-3; unclear D gene. Trimming pared 0 bases from V and 6 bases from J, leaving 14 bases between. CDR1 is SGHRS and CDR2 is YFSETQ in the germline V gene. The CDR3 contains 15 residues. CDR3 bases: TGCGCCAGCAGCTTGGCCAGGCAACACTGGGATACGCAGTATTTT. Translation: CASSLARQHWDTQYF.

The J gene is TRBJ2-7, the V gene TRBV28, with 14 bases matching TRBD2. Germline V lookup: CDR1 MDHEN, CDR2 SYDVKM. V was clipped by 2 bases and J by 3 bases; unmatched bases: 12. The CDR3 length is 19 residues. CDR3 bases: TGTGCCAGCAGTTTAATCGGGGGGACTAGCGGGAGTTATCTCTACGAGCAGTACTTC. It is translated as CASSLIGGTSGSYLYEQYF. Full variable domain (rest looked up from reference TRBV28 and TRBJ2-7): DVKVTQSSRYLVKRTGEKVFLECVQDMDHENMFWYRQDPGLGLRLIYFSYDVKMKEKGDIPEGYSVSREKKERFSLILESASTNQTSMYLCASSLIGGTSGSYLYEQYFGPGTRLTVT.

The DNA for the CDR3 is TGTGCCAGTAGTACGACAGTGGCCGGGGAGCTGTTTTTT. It specifies CASSTTVAGELFF. The chain uses TRBV19 and TRBJ2-2; D is perhaps TRBD1 (5 bases). This CDR3 is 13 amino acids long. V dropped 4 bases and J dropped 6 bases, with 9 bases sitting between them. CDR1 is LNHDA, CDR2 SQIVND, per germline (reference sequence).